This T cell receptor (beta chain) is drawn from a study of CD8+CD57+ T cells in acquired aplastic anemia. General study points: It was found that approximately 29 CD8+ CDR3 sequences were shared between patients and controls. CD8+ Simpson's diversity did not differ significantly between patients and controls.

The V gene end was trimmed by 5 bases and the J gene end by 13 bases; junction bases not matched to a gene: 13. The V gene's germline CDR1 is SEHNR and CDR2 FQNEAQ (reference sequence). This CDR3 spans 13 amino acids. TCR beta VDJ combinations and CDR3 sequences were profiled from genomic DNA. A single record per CDR3 protein comes from TCRdb applying MiXCR to the reads. The sample holds roughly 420,000 distinct CDR3 sequences, 55% to 70% seen once. With respect to this clonotype: Antigen specificity is unknown.

The chain has TRBV7-9 and TRBJ1-2; the match to TRBD1 covers 7 bases. Input material: sorted CD4+, CD8+, or CD8+CD57+ T cells (not recorded which) from PBMCs. This TCR was recovered from a human donor in good health, serving as a control. The CDR3 is CASSPRGLGRGTF. DNA of the CDR3: TGTGCCAGCAGCCCCAGGGGGTTAGGGCGGGGCACCTTC.